The 16 T cell receptor beta chains reported below all come from one sample, sequenced in a study of vaccination effects on CD4 cells after COVID-19. Antigen-specific CD4+ T cells were expanded with viral peptide pools in the ViraFEST assay before sequencing. At the end of less than 12 days of culture, CD4+ T cells were isolated. Two doses of either BNT162b2 or mRNA-1273 were given to each participant. These TCRs are of unknown antigen specificity. TCRdb's copy holds only in-frame clones and misses some; the assay was immunoSEQ multiplex PCR. This sample has about 46,000 clones; around 70% occur once, and the top ten carry less than 15%. This sample comprised CD4+ T cells from PBMCs cultured with HCoV-OC43 spike peptides, obtained after COVID-19 vaccination. Sample subset: HCoV-OC43 spike overlapping peptide pool stimulation. The receptors come from a human donor who received a COVID-19 vaccine.

This chain connects TRBV12-5 to TRBJ2-3; D may be TRBD1 or TRBD2 (6 bases each). CDR3 length: 14 residues. Trimming stripped 2 bases from V and 8 bases from J, with 14 bases between. Germline V gene sequence: CDR1 LGHNT, CDR2 FRNRAP. The CDR3 DNA is TGTGCTAGTGGTTTGAACGGGGGCCGGGGTACGCAGTATTTT. Protein product: CASGLNGGRGTQYF.

This chain joins TRBV10-3 and TRBJ1-1; a possible D gene is TRBD1 (5 bases). The CDR3 contains 15 residues. From germline, CDR1 is ENHRY and CDR2 SYGVKD. Trimming removed 4 bases from V and 1 base from J, with 13 bases in between. In nucleotides, the CDR3 is TGTGCCATCAGTGGCTCAGGGAAGAGGAACACTGAAGCTTTCTTT. Translation: CAISGSGKRNTEAFF.

This clone was observed a few times. J is TRBJ1-1 and V is TRBV4-1; maybe TRBD1 (5 bases). Germline V lookup: CDR1 MGHRA, CDR2 YSYEKL. V lost 1 base to trimming and J lost 3 bases, with 12 bases between them. This CDR3 contains 15 residues. CDR3 in amino acids: CASSQGTWGDTEAFF. The DNA for the CDR3 is TGCGCCAGCAGCCAAGGTACGTGGGGGGACACTGAAGCTTTCTTT.

This clone was seen once. The V call is TRBV5-1, the J call TRBJ2-7; 9 bases are a match to TRBD1. From germline, CDR1 is SGHRS and CDR2 YFSETQ. CDR3 length equals 14 residues. The V segment lost 1 base and the J segment 7 bases; nucleotides outside the gene matches: 6. CDR3 amino acids: CASSLPGQGGEQYF. The CDR3 DNA is TGCGCCAGCAGCTTGCCGGGACAGGGTGGAGAGCAGTACTTC.

This clone was observed a few times. V gene TRBV5-1 combines with J gene TRBJ2-7; D uncertain. The CDR3 covers 15 residues. Germline V gene lookup returns CDR1 SGHRS and CDR2 YFSETQ. V lost 0 bases and J lost 0, with 10 bases in between. CDR3 coding DNA: TGCGCCAGCAGCTTGGTCGGAGAGCCCTCCTACGAGCAGTACTTC. Protein: CASSLVGEPSYEQYF.

The V and J genes are TRBV15 and TRBJ2-5; possibly TRBD2 for D (5 bases). Germline V gene data show CDR1 as LNHNV and CDR2 as YYDKDF (reference sequence). Trimming removed 0 bases from V and 5 bases from J, with 10 bases in between. The CDR3 has 14 amino acids. CDR3 nucleotides: TGTGCCACCAGCAGAGAATTGGGAGATGAGACCCAGTACTTC. As protein: CATSRELGDETQYF.

The chain joins TRBV2 to TRBJ2-7; possible D gene TRBD2, 5 bases. Germline CDR1 reads SNHLY; CDR2 reads FYNNEI. The CDR3 runs 14 residues. V lost 5 bases to trimming and J lost 3 bases, with 14 bases between them. In nucleotides, the CDR3 is TGTGCCAGCAGTCCCGGACTCGGACGCTACGAGCAGTACTTC. Encoded protein: CASSPGLGRYEQYF.

V gene TRBV19 combines with J gene TRBJ1-2; a weak D match, TRBD1 (6 bases). Germline loops: CDR1 LNHDA, CDR2 SQIVND (reference sequence). The CDR3 runs to 16 residues. V was cut by 2 bases and J by 5 bases, with 18 bases left in between. CDR3 sequence: CASSIHTPTGTYGYTF. DNA of the CDR3: TGTGCCAGTAGTATACATACTCCGACAGGAACTTATGGCTACACCTTC.

The chain recombines TRBV13 with TRBJ2-7; D may be TRBD1 or TRBD2 (5 bases each). The germline CDR1 and CDR2 sequences are PRHDT and FYEKMQ (reference sequence). Deletions cut 5 bases from V and 0 bases from J, with 23 bases between. The CDR3 runs 18 residues. The CDR3 here is CASSHTAWRTSGSYEQYF. CDR3 DNA: TGTGCCAGCAGCCACACCGCCTGGAGGACATCAGGCTCCTACGAGCAGTACTTC.

V gene TRBV11-2 combines with J gene TRBJ2-7; 9 bases fit TRBD2. The CDR3 runs 16 residues. Germline loops: CDR1 SGHAT, CDR2 FQNNGV. Trimming at V came to 1 base and at J to 5 bases, leaving 9 bases not matched to a gene. CDR3 sequence reads: CASSLGNSGSYDEQYF. The CDR3 DNA sequence: TGTGCCAGCAGCTTAGGGAATAGCGGGAGCTACGACGAGCAGTACTTC.

The rearrangement links TRBV3-1 (or the pseudogene TRBV3-2) to TRBJ2-7, with TRBD1 as a possible D gene (6 bases). The germline V gene encodes CDR1 LGHDT and CDR2 YNNKEL (reference sequence). V lost 5 bases to trimming and J lost 2 bases, with 10 bases between them. This CDR3 comprises 13 residues. CDR3 amino acids: CASSYPGAYEQYF. CDR3 coding DNA: TGTGCCAGCAGCTACCCAGGGGCCTACGAGCAGTACTTC.

The V call is TRBV5-1, the J call TRBJ1-3; D might be TRBD1 (6 bases). The CDR3 is made up of 17 amino acids. From germline, CDR1 is SGHRS and CDR2 YFSETQ. The germline V and J ends were trimmed by 2 bases and 0 bases, with 15 bases remaining between them. The CDR3 bases are TGCGCCAGCAGCTTTGGCGGCAGGGGAGACTCTGGAAACACCATATATTTT. Its translation: CASSFGGRGDSGNTIYF.

This chain joins TRBV4-1 and TRBJ2-7; TRBD2 might be the D (6 bases). CDR1 is MGHRA and CDR2 is YSYEKL in the germline V gene. The CDR3 has 14 residues. V was pared by 4 bases and J by 2 bases, with 12 bases between. CDR3 in amino acids: CASSPTGLTYEQYF. In DNA, the CDR3 is TGCGCCAGCAGCCCCACGGGACTGACCTACGAGCAGTACTTC.

The chain employs TRBV6-5 and TRBJ1-6; no clear D. The germline V gene encodes CDR1 MNHEY and CDR2 SVGAGI. V was clipped by 11 bases and J by 0 bases, with 11 bases between them. The length of the CDR3 is 14 residues. CDR3 protein: CAGALSSYNSPLHF. The CDR3 DNA sequence: TGTGCCGGAGCCCTAAGCTCCTATAATTCACCCCTCCACTTT.

This clone was seen once. V is TRBV6-5 and J is TRBJ2-1, with D perhaps TRBD1 (5 bases). CDR3 length: 14 amino acids. V was shortened by 8 bases and J by 9 bases, with 20 bases between the two germline ends. Germline CDR1 and CDR2: MNHEY and SVGAGI. CDR3 in amino acids: CASFTIGQSGEQFF. The CDR3 DNA reads as TGTGCCAGCTTTACTATCGGACAAAGTGGTGAGCAGTTCTTC.

J is TRBJ2-7 and V is TRBV18; 8 nucleotides align to TRBD2. V was clipped by 0 bases and J by 2 bases; unmatched bases: 6. The CDR3 has 16 residues. Germline-derived CDR1 and CDR2 are KGHSH and LQKENI. CDR3 loop: CASSPPTGGIPYEQYF. In DNA form, the CDR3 reads TGTGCCAGCTCACCACCTACGGGAGGGATTCCCTACGAGCAGTACTTC.